The T cell receptor (beta chain) under discussion was sequenced for a study of beta chain features in type 1 diabetes. Turning to the study itself: No patient-donor differences in age, gender, total cells or subset yield. Overall study results and limits: A potential influence of HLA type upon TCRB rearrangement remained unresolved herein.

Germline V CDR1 and CDR2: SGDLS, YYNGEE. The CDR3 contains 14 residues. Trimming removed 4 bases from V and 8 bases from J; junction bases left unmatched: 9. This clone was detected many times. Its antigen is unknown. Expressed TCRB transcripts were sequenced, since all the RNA that had been isolated was reverse transcribed. Using immunoSEQ multiplex PCR, the repertoire was profiled, and TCRdb retains in-frame clones only, with some absent. This sample has hundreds of thousands of clones; around 16% occur once, and the top ten carry approximately 0.099%. Sequencing was done on a sample of naive CD4+ T cells from blood. The chain recombines TRBV9 with TRBJ2-4; 7 bases are shared with TRBD1. This clonotype was sampled from a man aged 18-30 years in good health. DNA for the CDR3: TGTGCCAGCAGCCTGACAGGGTCTGGAGACATTCAGTACTTC. This gives the protein CASSLTGSGDIQYF.